This T cell receptor beta chain was recorded in a study of blood T cell repertoires in COVID-19. Across the whole study: Acute and convalescent COVID-19 specimens originated in the United States, Italy and Spain.

Trimming stripped 2 bases from V and 4 bases from J, with 14 bases between. The germline CDR1 and CDR2 sequences are GTSNPN and SVGIG (reference sequence). There are 14 residues in the CDR3. Data came from immunoSEQ multiplex PCR; TCRdb stores just in-frame clones and leaves some out. The sample holds hundreds of thousands of clones, about 87% seen once. Sequenced input: peripheral blood. The chain combines TRBV30 with TRBJ1-1; D might be TRBD1 (5 bases). The receptor comes from a woman in her late teens or twenties with acute or convalescent COVID-19. Here the CDR3 reads CAWSPPGVSTEAFF. The CDR3 DNA follows: TGTGCCTGGAGTCCCCCGGGGGTGAGCACTGAAGCTTTCTTT.